The TCR beta chain under discussion was sequenced for a study of cytomegalovirus exposure and HLA in healthy donors. After removal of 4 bases from V and 7 bases from J, the junction contained 16 bases not matched to a gene. The germline V gene has CDR1 MNHEY and CDR2 SMNVEV (reference sequence). The CDR3 totals 17 residues. The PCR used 60 Vbeta and 13 Jbeta primers. Clones were read by immunoSEQ multiplex PCR, and TCRdb kept only the in-frame ones, dropping some. The sample lists approximately 79,000 clones; about 68% were seen once. This clone was observed a few times. The sample has other DNA sequences that encode this CDR3 too.

The chain is built from TRBV27 and TRBJ2-1; the match to TRBD2 covers 7 bases. The receptor's source is a middle-aged man in good health and CMV-seropositive. The sequencing sample was made of PBMCs. The CDR3 loop is CASSSIRLAPRSNEQFF. Here the CDR3 DNA reads TGTGCCAGCAGTTCCATAAGACTAGCCCCGAGGAGTAATGAGCAGTTCTTC.